The 21 T cell receptor beta chains below all came from one sample that was sequenced in a study of blood T cell repertoires in COVID-19. Profiled with immunoSEQ multiplex PCR; TCRdb holds only in-frame clones, not every one. The sample shows around 130,000 clones, roughly three quarters of them seen only once. The specimen was peripheral blood. These receptors all stem from a human donor in a cohort sampled during active COVID-19.

The gene calls are TRBV7-6 and TRBJ2-7; 8 nucleotides match TRBD2. Trimming removed 4 bases from V and 4 bases from J; junction bases left unmatched: 6. Germline CDR1 is SGHVS and CDR2 is FNYEAQ. The CDR3 length is 14 residues. The CDR3 here is CASSSGGEGYEQYF. The CDR3 DNA reads TGTGCCAGCAGCTCCGGGGGGGAGGGTTACGAGCAGTACTTC.

The V call is TRBV5-4, the J call TRBJ1-2; 7 nucleotides align to TRBD1. Germline V gene data show CDR1 as SGHNT and CDR2 as YYREEE (reference sequence). V gave up 5 bases and J gave up 6 bases; unmatched junction bases: 7. The CDR3 is 13 amino acids. CDR3 in DNA: TGTGCCAGCAGAACTACAGGGGTGGATGGCTACACCTTC. Amino acids: CASRTTGVDGYTF.

The rearrangement links TRBV6-6 to TRBJ2-7; a possible D gene is TRBD2 (5 bases). This CDR3 comprises 12 residues. The V gene lost 0 bases and the J gene lost 5 bases, with 5 bases spanning the gap. Germline CDR1 is MNHNY and CDR2 is SVGAGI (reference sequence). In DNA, the CDR3 is TGTGCCAGCAGTTACTCGCGGGACGAGCAGTACTTC. It yields the protein CASSYSRDEQYF.

The gene calls are TRBV6-5 and TRBJ2-7, with TRBD2 matching 7 bases. Germline values: CDR1 MNHEY, CDR2 SVGAGI. The CDR3 totals 14 residues. The V segment lost 4 bases and the J segment 3 bases; nucleotides outside the gene matches: 6. In DNA, the CDR3 is TGTGCCAGCAGTTCGAGGGGAGGGCTCTACGAGCAGTACTTC. It is translated as CASSSRGGLYEQYF.

The sample holds a few counts of this clone. This chain joins TRBV28 and TRBJ2-7, with 12 bases identical to TRBD2. This CDR3 contains 16 residues. CDR1 and CDR2 (germline): MDHEN, SYDVKM. V shed 7 bases and J 5 bases; nucleotides not matched to a gene: 12. This CDR3 reads CASTSPGLAGRNEQYF. As DNA, the CDR3 is TGTGCCAGCACCTCTCCGGGACTAGCGGGCCGCAACGAGCAGTACTTC. Based on the CDR3 plus reference TRBV28 and TRBJ2-7, the full variable domain is DVKVTQSSRYLVKRTGEKVFLECVQDMDHENMFWYRQDPGLGLRLIYFSYDVKMKEKGDIPEGYSVSREKKERFSLILESASTNQTSMYLCASTSPGLAGRNEQYFGPGTRLTVT.

This clone was seen more than once but under ten times. The chain employs TRBV14 and TRBJ2-7; TRBD1 might be the D (5 bases). The CDR3 has 12 amino acids. Per germline, CDR1 SGHDN and CDR2 FVKESK. Trimming cost V 5 bases and J 3 bases, with 8 bases left between them. CDR3 amino acids: CASSDDSYEQYF. The CDR3 DNA is TGTGCCAGCAGCGATGACAGCTACGAGCAGTACTTC.

The chain employs TRBV5-6 and TRBJ2-7; 10 positions match TRBD1. Germline trimming cut 1 base from V and 2 bases from J; bases unmatched to any gene: 3. Germline V gene sequence: CDR1 SGHDT, CDR2 YYEEEE. CDR3 length equals 15 residues. In DNA form, the CDR3 reads TGTGCCAGCAGCTTGCTGGGACAGGGGACCTACGAGCAGTACTTC. Protein sequence: CASSLLGQGTYEQYF.

The V gene is TRBV4-1, the J gene TRBJ2-7, with a possible D match to TRBD2 (6 bases). The CDR3 has 13 amino acids. The V gene lost 0 bases and the J gene lost 6 bases, with 9 bases spanning the gap. Germline CDR1 and CDR2: MGHRA and YSYEKL. CDR3 nucleotide sequence: TGCGCCAGCAGCCAAGAGCGGGGATCCGAGCAGTACTTC. Translated: CASSQERGSEQYF.

The J gene is TRBJ2-6, the V gene TRBV5-4; possibly TRBD2 for D (5 bases). Trimming cost V 4 bases and J 0 bases, with 8 bases left between them. Germline V gene lookup returns CDR1 SGHNT and CDR2 YYREEE (reference sequence). This CDR3 is built from 15 residues. CDR3 sequence: CASSPGFSGANVLTF. DNA for the CDR3: TGTGCCAGCAGCCCGGGATTCTCTGGGGCCAACGTCCTGACTTTC.

The count of this clone is one. The gene calls are TRBV28 and TRBJ2-7, with 10 bases identical to TRBD2. V trimming: 6 bases; J trimming: 6 bases; junction bases outside the gene matches: 5. Germline CDR1 reads MDHEN; CDR2 reads SYDVKM. The CDR3 is 13 amino acids. As DNA, the CDR3 is TGTGCCAGCAGAGCGGGAGGGCCCCGCGAGCAGTACTTC. Translating it yields CASRAGGPREQYF.

This clone has more than one count but fewer than ten. The CDR3 region has the DNA TGTGCCACCAGTGGCAGAACTCTAGGACAATACAATGAGCAGTTCTTC. This translates into CATSGRTLGQYNEQFF. V usage is TRBV24-1 and J usage is TRBJ2-1; TRBD1 is a possible D gene (5 bases). The CDR3 is 16 amino acids. V gave up 5 bases and J gave up 4 bases, with 17 bases separating them. Germline V gene data show CDR1 as KGHDR and CDR2 as SFDVKD.

The rearrangement links TRBV6-1 to TRBJ1-5; D is possibly TRBD1 (6 bases). The V gene lost 2 bases and the J gene lost 6 bases, with 11 bases spanning the gap. In germline, CDR1 is MNHNS, CDR2 SASEGT. The CDR3 is 14 residues long. CDR3 sequence reads: CASSERGSGQPQHF. The CDR3, as DNA: TGTGCCAGCAGTGAAAGGGGGTCGGGTCAGCCCCAGCATTTT.

This clone was detected only once. The J gene is TRBJ2-7, the V gene TRBV6-6; 7 nucleotides line up with TRBD1. The germline V gene encodes CDR1 MNHNY and CDR2 SVGAGI (reference sequence). The J segment lost 2 bases and the V segment lost 10 bases, leaving 8 bases of the junction unmatched. This CDR3 comprises 13 residues. The CDR3 is CATQGDKTYEQYF. As DNA, the CDR3 is TGTGCCACTCAGGGGGACAAGACCTACGAGCAGTACTTC.

The rearrangement joins TRBV12-3 or TRBV12-4 to TRBJ1-1; D remains unclear. This CDR3 has 11 amino acids. The V end was cut by 6 bases, the J end by 2 bases, with 4 bases between. CDR3 region: CASSSNTEAFF. The CDR3 DNA follows: TGTGCCAGCAGCAGTAACACTGAAGCTTTCTTT.

The chain is built from TRBV2 and TRBJ2-7; the D gene is possibly TRBD2 (6 bases). Germline values: CDR1 SNHLY, CDR2 FYNNEI. The V gene lost 4 bases and the J gene lost 5 bases, with 12 bases spanning the gap. This CDR3 is built from 13 residues. The CDR3 region has the DNA TGTGCCAGCAGTGGGAGGGCTGGCGACGAGCAGTACTTC. Protein: CASSGRAGDEQYF. Together with reference TRBV2 and TRBJ2-7, the CDR3 gives the full variable domain: EPEVTQTPSHQVTQMGQEVILRCVPISNHLYFYWYRQILGQKVEFLVSFYNNEISEKSEIFDDQFSVERPDGSNFTLKIRSTKLEDSAMYFCASSGRAGDEQYFGPGTRLTVT.

V and J are TRBV10-3 and TRBJ2-7, with 9 bases identical to TRBD1. Per the germline V gene, CDR1 is ENHRY and CDR2 is SYGVKD. Trimming took 0 bases from V and 5 from J; bases not matched to a gene: 8. The CDR3 runs to 16 residues. CDR3 nucleotide sequence: TGTGCCATCAGTGAGTCTGCCGGGACAGGGATTCACGAGCAGTACTTC. Its protein product is CAISESAGTGIHEQYF.

The chain employs TRBV4-1 and TRBJ1-4; D is ambiguous. Germline CDR1 and CDR2: MGHRA and YSYEKL. This CDR3 has 14 amino acids. V gave up 1 base and J gave up 4 bases, with 7 bases separating them. CDR3 sequence (DNA): TGCGCCAGCAGCCAAGTACGGAGTAATGAAAAACTGTTTTTT. Translated: CASSQVRSNEKLFF.

The sample holds a few counts of this clone. The chain links TRBV7-8 to TRBJ1-1; a weak D match, TRBD1 (6 bases). The germline V gene has CDR1 SGHVS and CDR2 FQNEAQ. V was shortened by 5 bases and J by 12 bases, with 22 bases between the two germline ends. The CDR3 is 14 residues long. CDR3 sequence reads: CASSITAGGSGTFF. Written as DNA, the CDR3 is TGTGCCAGCAGCATTACCGCTGGGGGCTCGGGGACTTTCTTT. Full variable domain (rest looked up from reference TRBV7-8 and TRBJ1-1): GAGVSQSPRYKVAKRGQDVALRCDPISGHVSLFWYQQALGQGPEFLTYFQNEAQLDKSGLPSDRFFAERPEGSVSTLKIQRTQQEDSAVYLCASSITAGGSGTFFGQGTRLTVV.

The chain is built from TRBV19 and TRBJ2-2; tentatively, D is TRBD2 (5 bases). V lost 5 bases, J lost 6 bases, and 10 bases lay in between. The germline gives CDR1 LNHDA, CDR2 SQIVND (reference sequence). The CDR3 sequence is 13 residues long. This CDR3 reads CASSVVEAGELFF. The CDR3 nucleotides are TGTGCCAGTAGTGTCGTGGAGGCCGGGGAGCTGTTTTTT. Combining the CDR3 with reference TRBV19 and TRBJ2-2 gives the whole variable domain DGGITQSPKYLFRKEGQNVTLSCEQNLNHDAMYWYRQDPGQGLRLIYYSQIVNDFQKGDIAEGYSVSREKKESFPLTVTSAQKNPTAFYLCASSVVEAGELFFGEGSRLTVL.

CDR3 protein: CASSQIQVNSYEQYF. Written as DNA, the CDR3 is TGTGCCAGCAGCCAAATACAGGTCAATTCCTACGAGCAGTACTTC. The rearrangement links TRBV14 to TRBJ2-7; D possibly corresponds to TRBD1 (5 bases). The ends were cut back, 2 bases at V and 1 base at J, with 12 bases in the middle. Germline V lookup: CDR1 SGHDN, CDR2 FVKESK. This CDR3 region has 15 residues. Full variable domain (outside the CDR3, taken from reference TRBV14 and TRBJ2-7): EAGVTQFPSHSVIEKGQTVTLRCDPISGHDNLYWYRRVMGKEIKFLLHFVKESKQDESGMPNNRFLAERTGGTYSTLKVQPAELEDSGVYFCASSQIQVNSYEQYFGPGTRLTVT.

The chain is built from TRBV2 and TRBJ1-3; no clear D. The CDR3 has 15 amino acids. Trimming cost V 4 bases and J 0 bases, with 10 bases left between them. Germline-derived CDR1 and CDR2 are SNHLY and FYNNEI. CDR3 nucleotides: TGTGCCAGCAGTGTGTCGCGGGGCTCTGGAAACACCATATATTTT. Translating gives CASSVSRGSGNTIYF. The full variable domain, rest sourced from reference TRBV2 and TRBJ1-3, is EPEVTQTPSHQVTQMGQEVILRCVPISNHLYFYWYRQILGQKVEFLVSFYNNEISEKSEIFDDQFSVERPDGSNFTLKIRSTKLEDSAMYFCASSVSRGSGNTIYFGEGSWLTVV.